This T cell receptor beta chain originates from a study of Ad26.COV2.S vaccination and SARS-CoV-2 variants. The study, taken as a whole, reports: Reported findings describe substantial breadth in spike-specific CD8+ and CD4+ T cell responses following vaccination. People given the vaccine had a wider spike-specific TCR breadth than placebo recipients did. The study found similar non-spike TCR breadth in vaccine and placebo recipients.

Noted treatment: 15 to 20 received Ad26.COV2.S at low or high dose, single or two shots; roughly five received placebo; per-sample allocation not given. Following the first vaccine or placebo injection, samples were taken on day 63. About this clone: Its target is unknown.

Data came from immunoSEQ multiplex PCR; TCRdb stores just in-frame clones and leaves some out. The table records about 500,000 clones, 80% to 90% of them present only once. The source is a person aged 18 to 59 who received the Ad26.COV2.S COVID-19 vaccine or a placebo. The material sequenced was peripheral blood, taken in a trial of Ad26.COV2.S vaccine versus placebo.

CDR3 residues: CASSLDRGYEQYF. For the CDR3, the DNA is TGTGCCAGCAGCTTAGACCGGGGCTACGAGCAGTACTTC. The chain uses TRBV7-2 and TRBJ2-7, with D possibly TRBD2 on 5 matching bases. Per the germline V gene, CDR1 is SGHTA and CDR2 is FQGNSA. With 1 base removed from V and 3 bases from J, the gap between germline ends came to 7 bases. The CDR3 has 13 amino acids.